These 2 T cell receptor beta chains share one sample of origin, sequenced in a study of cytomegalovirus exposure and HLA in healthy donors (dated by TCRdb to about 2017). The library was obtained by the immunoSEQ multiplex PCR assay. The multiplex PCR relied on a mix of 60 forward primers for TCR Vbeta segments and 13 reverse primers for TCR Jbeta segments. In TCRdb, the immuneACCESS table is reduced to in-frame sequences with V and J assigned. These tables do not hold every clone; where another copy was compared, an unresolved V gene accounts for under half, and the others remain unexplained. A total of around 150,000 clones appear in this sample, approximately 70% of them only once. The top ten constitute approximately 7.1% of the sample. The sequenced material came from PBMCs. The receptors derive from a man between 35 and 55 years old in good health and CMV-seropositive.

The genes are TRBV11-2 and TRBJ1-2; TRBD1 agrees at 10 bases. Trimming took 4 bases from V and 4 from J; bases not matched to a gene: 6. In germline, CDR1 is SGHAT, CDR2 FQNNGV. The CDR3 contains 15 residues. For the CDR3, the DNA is TGTGCCAGCAGCTACGACAGGGGGCTAATCTATGGCTACACCTTC. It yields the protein CASSYDRGLIYGYTF.

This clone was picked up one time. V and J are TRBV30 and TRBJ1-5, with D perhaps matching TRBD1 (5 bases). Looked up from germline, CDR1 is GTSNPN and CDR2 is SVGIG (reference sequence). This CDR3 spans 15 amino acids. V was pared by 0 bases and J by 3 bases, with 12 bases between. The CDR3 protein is CAWSVQRGPNQPQHF. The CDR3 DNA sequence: TGTGCCTGGAGTGTACAAAGGGGTCCCAATCAGCCCCAGCATTTT.